A single sample gave rise to the 32 T cell receptor beta chains below, sequenced in a study of blood T cell repertoires in COVID-19. The protocol was immunoSEQ multiplex PCR, while the TCRdb copy is restricted to in-frame clones and leaves out a portion. The sample includes some 150,000 clones, approximately 89% of them seen just once. Sample: peripheral blood. The receptors derive from a human donor in a cohort sampled during active COVID-19.

This rearrangement joins TRBV15 to TRBJ1-1; D is ambiguous. V was cut by 0 bases and J by 4 bases, with 12 bases left in between. In germline, CDR1 is LNHNV, CDR2 YYDKDF (reference sequence). The CDR3 totals 15 residues. The CDR3 nucleotides read TGTGCCACCAGCAGAGATTCCCACAGCGGCACTGAAGCTTTCTTT. Its protein product is CATSRDSHSGTEAFF.

The CDR3 spells CASSSGLAAYNEQFF. The CDR3 DNA follows: TGTGCCAGCAGCTCCGGACTAGCGGCCTACAATGAGCAGTTCTTC. The chain uses TRBV9 and TRBJ2-1; 10 nucleotides align to TRBD2. Germline trimming cut 4 bases from V and 2 bases from J; bases unmatched to any gene: 3. Germline loops: CDR1 SGDLS, CDR2 YYNGEE. The CDR3 length is 15 residues.

J is TRBJ2-5 and V is TRBV7-2, with TRBD2 as a possible D gene (5 bases). Trimming removed 5 bases from V and 2 bases from J, with 12 bases in between. This CDR3 comprises 14 residues. Germline values: CDR1 SGHTA, CDR2 FQGNSA. The CDR3 reads CASSTHGVQETQYF. CDR3 DNA sequence: TGTGCCAGCAGCACCCACGGGGTACAAGAGACCCAGTACTTC.

The rearrangement uses TRBV7-3 and TRBJ2-5; TRBD2 is a possible D gene (7 bases). V lost 1 base and J lost 2, with 14 bases in between. The CDR3 runs 16 residues. Germline values: CDR1 SGHTA, CDR2 FQGTGA. CDR3 protein: CASSLNPRGLQETQYF. As DNA, the CDR3 is TGTGCCAGCAGCTTAAATCCGCGGGGGCTACAAGAGACCCAGTACTTC.

This chain connects TRBV5-4 to TRBJ1-1; 8 bases are a match to TRBD1. This CDR3 region has 13 residues. Trimming at V came to 5 bases and at J to 8 bases, leaving 8 bases not matched to a gene. CDR1 is SGHNT, CDR2 YYREEE, per germline (reference sequence). This CDR3 is CASRGQAGVEAFF. DNA for the CDR3: TGTGCCAGCAGGGGACAGGCCGGTGTAGAAGCTTTCTTT.

This chain links TRBV30 with TRBJ2-3; TRBD2 aligns across 9 bases. Trimming at V came to 4 bases and at J to 4 bases, leaving 3 bases not matched to a gene. The CDR3 has 13 residues. Germline lookup yields CDR1 GTSNPN and CDR2 SVGIG (reference sequence). The CDR3 spells CAWKRGAADTQYF. The CDR3 nucleotides are TGTGCCTGGAAGCGGGGGGCCGCAGATACGCAGTATTTT.

This chain joins TRBV9 and TRBJ1-2; the D is unclear. The CDR3 spans 15 residues. V lost 0 bases and J 2 bases, leaving 11 bases between the germline ends. The germline V gene has CDR1 SGDLS and CDR2 YYNGEE. The CDR3 spells CASSVGPGGNYGYTF. As DNA, the CDR3 is TGTGCCAGCAGCGTAGGGCCGGGAGGGAACTATGGCTACACCTTC.

The V gene is TRBV6-6, the J gene TRBJ2-5; the D gene is possibly TRBD1 (6 bases). The V end was cut by 5 bases, the J end by 3 bases, with 16 bases between. Per germline, CDR1 MNHNY and CDR2 SVGAGI (reference sequence). The CDR3 covers 15 residues. The CDR3 DNA sequence: TGTGCCAGCAGTGGACAGCGGAGATTGAAAGAGACCCAGTACTTC. It specifies CASSGQRRLKETQYF.

This clone has only a few counts. The chain combines TRBV4-1 with TRBJ2-1; 8 bases align to TRBD2. Per germline, CDR1 MGHRA and CDR2 YSYEKL. The CDR3 spans 15 residues. Trimming cost V 1 base and J 8 bases; bases outside gene matches: 7. The CDR3 sequence is CASSQVDGGVDEQFF. CDR3 sequence (DNA): TGCGCCAGCAGCCAAGTCGACGGGGGGGTGGATGAGCAGTTCTTC.

This chain uses TRBV19 with TRBJ1-1, with D perhaps matching TRBD1 (6 bases). V was pared by 2 bases and J by 3 bases, with 13 bases between. Germline V CDR1 and CDR2: LNHDA, SQIVND (reference sequence). This CDR3 contains 15 residues. CDR3 nucleotides: TGTGCCAGTAGTATATCCGCAGGGGAATACACTGAAGCTTTCTTT. The encoded protein is CASSISAGEYTEAFF. The variable domain in full, with the rest retrieved from reference TRBV19 and TRBJ1-1, is DGGITQSPKYLFRKEGQNVTLSCEQNLNHDAMYWYRQDPGQGLRLIYYSQIVNDFQKGDIAEGYSVSREKKESFPLTVTSAQKNPTAFYLCASSISAGEYTEAFFGQGTRLTVV.

The V call is TRBV7-8, the J call TRBJ1-1; 7 bases line up with TRBD1. Germline CDR1 and CDR2: SGHVS and FQNEAQ. With 4 bases clipped from V and 4 bases from J, the junction kept 3 bases outside the gene matches. This CDR3 is built from 13 residues. The CDR3 nucleotides are TGTGCCAGCAGCTCACAGGGGAGCACTGAAGCTTTCTTT. Translating gives CASSSQGSTEAFF.

The V gene is TRBV9, the J gene TRBJ2-1; 8 nucleotides match TRBD1. The V gene's germline CDR1 is SGDLS and CDR2 YYNGEE. J gave up 7 bases and V 3 bases, and 3 bases lay outside the gene matches. The CDR3 has 13 residues. The CDR3 is CASSAWTGNEQFF. CDR3 nucleotides: TGTGCCAGCAGCGCCTGGACAGGGAATGAGCAGTTCTTC.

The rearrangement links TRBV7-2 to TRBJ2-7; 13 bases match TRBD2. Looked up from germline, CDR1 is SGHTA and CDR2 is FQGNSA. The trim removed 5 bases at V and 1 base at J, leaving 8 bases unmatched. The CDR3 covers 17 residues. Here the CDR3 reads CASSRGLAGASSYEQYF. The CDR3 region has the DNA TGTGCCAGCAGCCGTGGACTAGCGGGGGCCTCATCCTACGAGCAGTACTTC.

This chain uses TRBV4-1 with TRBJ2-5; D may be TRBD2 (5 bases). V shed 0 bases and J shed 5 bases, with 10 bases lying between them. CDR1 and CDR2 from the germline V gene are MGHRA and YSYEKL. The CDR3 length is 14 residues. For the CDR3, the DNA is TGCGCCAGCAGCCAAGATAACGGGGTCGAGACCCAGTACTTC. Residues: CASSQDNGVETQYF.

This chain connects TRBV2 to TRBJ2-3; no firm D call. The V end lost 9 bases, the J end lost 6 bases, and 10 bases lay between the germline ends. Germline-derived CDR1 and CDR2 are SNHLY and FYNNEI. The CDR3 runs to 11 residues. As DNA, the CDR3 is TGTGCCAGTCGGCAGGCGGATACGCAGTATTTT. It yields the protein CASRQADTQYF.

The chain joins TRBV9 to TRBJ1-2, with D unclear. V was cut by 3 bases and J by 7 bases, with 16 bases left in between. CDR3 size: 14 residues. Per the germline V gene, CDR1 is SGDLS and CDR2 is YYNGEE. This CDR3 reads CASSAPLSGAGYTF. The CDR3 nucleotides are TGTGCCAGCAGCGCCCCACTAAGTGGTGCTGGCTACACCTTC.

J is TRBJ1-3 and V is TRBV4-2; perhaps TRBD1 as D (6 bases). There are 12 residues in the CDR3. Germline CDR1 and CDR2: LGHNA and YNFKEQ. V lost 8 bases, J lost 4 bases, and 9 bases lay in between. CDR3 region: CASATGGNTIYF. CDR3 nucleotide sequence: TGTGCCAGCGCCACAGGGGGAAACACCATATATTTT.

V gene TRBV27 combines with J gene TRBJ1-2, with D possibly TRBD1 on 5 matching bases. This CDR3 is 13 amino acids long. Trimming took 1 base from V and 7 from J, leaving 10 bases between them. Germline-derived CDR1 and CDR2 are MNHEY and SMNVEV (reference sequence). The CDR3 loop reads CASSLYRGSGYTF. The CDR3 DNA follows: TGTGCCAGCAGTTTATATAGGGGTTCTGGCTACACCTTC.

The chain links TRBV2 to TRBJ2-1; 10 nucleotides match TRBD2. The CDR3 length is 16 residues. Trimming took 1 base from V and 5 from J; bases not matched to a gene: 5. Germline values: CDR1 SNHLY, CDR2 FYNNEI. The CDR3 is CASSEVQRGGNNEQFF. CDR3 DNA sequence: TGTGCCAGCAGTGAAGTTCAGCGGGGGGGCAACAATGAGCAGTTCTTC.

The chain is built from TRBV19 and TRBJ1-2, with 9 bases fitting TRBD1. The junction had 6 bases not matched to a gene; V was cut back by 5 bases and J by 8 bases. The CDR3 is 13 amino acids. Germline V lookup: CDR1 LNHDA, CDR2 SQIVND (reference sequence). The CDR3 here is CASSHGTGYGYTF. In nucleotides, the CDR3 is TGTGCCAGTAGTCACGGGACAGGGTACGGCTACACCTTC.

The sample holds one count of this clone. This sequence joins TRBV9 and TRBJ1-2, with no clear D. This CDR3 spans 12 amino acids. Germline CDR1 and CDR2: SGDLS and YYNGEE. V lost 3 bases and J 4 bases, leaving 7 bases between the germline ends. CDR3: CASSAFPYGYTF. CDR3 bases: TGTGCCAGCAGCGCATTTCCCTATGGCTACACCTTC.

The rearrangement joins TRBV4-3 to TRBJ1-2; D not certain. The CDR3 totals 13 residues. Germline V gene sequence: CDR1 LGHNA, CDR2 YSLEER. Trimming removed 4 bases from V and 5 bases from J, with 11 bases in between. DNA of the CDR3: TGCGCCAGCAGCCCGACGTCCGGGTATGGCTACACCTTC. This encodes CASSPTSGYGYTF.

The J gene is TRBJ2-2, the V gene TRBV14; possible D gene TRBD1, 7 bases. CDR1 is SGHDN, CDR2 FVKESK, per germline. Deletions cut 1 base from V and 5 bases from J, with 14 bases between. The CDR3 length is 16 residues. The CDR3 sequence: CASSQVEQGRTGELFF. CDR3 DNA sequence: TGTGCCAGCAGCCAAGTGGAACAGGGGAGGACCGGGGAGCTGTTTTTT.

The rearrangement joins TRBV7-2 to TRBJ1-5, with D perhaps matching TRBD1 (5 bases). Germline CDR1 SGHTA, CDR2 FQGNSA. CDR3 size: 14 residues. Trimming pared 5 bases from V and 4 bases from J, leaving 12 bases between. The CDR3 sequence is CASSPPGGNQPQHF. CDR3 nucleotides: TGTGCCAGCAGCCCCCCGGGGGGAAATCAGCCCCAGCATTTT.

This clone showed up just once. The chain combines TRBV7-3 with TRBJ1-1; D uncertain. Germline CDR1 and CDR2: SGHTA and FQGTGA. V lost 3 bases, J lost 1 base, and 6 bases lay in between. The CDR3 has 13 residues. CDR3 DNA: TGTGCCAGCAGCTTGGTGGCGAACACTGAAGCTTTCTTT. Translated: CASSLVANTEAFF. The whole variable domain, filled in from reference TRBV7-3 and TRBJ1-1, reads GAGVSQTPSNKVTEKGKYVELRCDPISGHTALYWYRQSLGQGPEFLIYFQGTGAADDSGLPNDRFFAVRPEGSVSTLKIQRTERGDSAVYLCASSLVANTEAFFGQGTRLTVV.

The chain uses TRBV5-1 and TRBJ1-2; D may be TRBD1 (5 bases). CDR1 and CDR2 from the germline V gene are SGHRS and YFSETQ. CDR3 size: 15 residues. Trimming removed 0 bases from V and 7 bases from J, with 16 bases in between. The CDR3 nucleotides read TGCGCCAGCAGCTTGGAGTCAGGGATCGGTGGTGGCTACACCTTC. This translates into CASSLESGIGGGYTF.

To note about this clone: Mismatch with germline at one junction end may stem from a read error. The chain combines TRBV6-5 with TRBJ2-2; a weak D match, TRBD2 (5 bases). The CDR3 runs to 14 residues. CDR1 and CDR2 (germline): MNHEY, SVGAGI. The DNA for the CDR3 is TGTGCCAGCAGTTTAATCCAGGAGGCCGGAGAGCTGTTTTTT. Encoded protein: CASSLIQEAGELFF.

The chain combines TRBV4-2 with TRBJ2-5; TRBD1 is a possible D gene (6 bases). The CDR3 totals 15 residues. Germline CDR1 LGHNA, CDR2 YNFKEQ. The ends were cut back, 3 bases at V and 5 bases at J, with 16 bases in the middle. The CDR3, as DNA: TGTGCCAGCAGCCAGGACGATACAGGGTGGGAGACCCAGTACTTC. Its translation: CASSQDDTGWETQYF.

The chain joins TRBV20-1 to TRBJ2-3; D not certain. Germline loops: CDR1 DFQATT, CDR2 SNEGSKA (reference sequence). The germline V and J ends were trimmed by 3 bases and 2 bases, with 6 bases remaining between them. The length of the CDR3 is 12 residues. CDR3 DNA: TGCAGTGCTAGTTATTCCACAGATACGCAGTATTTT. The encoded protein is CSASYSTDTQYF.

The rearrangement joins TRBV3-1 (or the pseudogene TRBV3-2) to TRBJ1-1; D remains unclear. The germline V gene encodes CDR1 LGHDT and CDR2 YNNKEL (reference sequence). This CDR3 is built from 15 residues. Trimming removed 2 bases at V and 5 bases at J, with 15 bases between. The CDR3 loop is CASSQPRVIGTEAFF. The CDR3 DNA follows: TGTGCCAGCAGCCAACCGAGGGTAATCGGGACTGAAGCTTTCTTT.

V usage is TRBV18 and J usage is TRBJ1-2; D not certain. CDR3 length: 12 amino acids. Germline V CDR1 and CDR2: KGHSH, LQKENI. Trimming pared 3 bases from V and 4 bases from J, leaving 6 bases between. The CDR3 DNA follows: TGTGCCAGCTCACCTGACACCTATGGCTACACCTTC. Its protein is CASSPDTYGYTF.

V is TRBV7-2 and J is TRBJ2-7, with TRBD2 as a possible D gene (6 bases). Trimming pared 0 bases from V and 1 base from J, leaving 10 bases between. There are 15 residues in the CDR3. CDR1 and CDR2 from the germline V gene are SGHTA and FQGNSA. The CDR3 region is CASSLAGGRSYEQYF. As DNA, the CDR3 is TGTGCCAGCAGCTTAGCGGGGGGTCGTTCCTACGAGCAGTACTTC.